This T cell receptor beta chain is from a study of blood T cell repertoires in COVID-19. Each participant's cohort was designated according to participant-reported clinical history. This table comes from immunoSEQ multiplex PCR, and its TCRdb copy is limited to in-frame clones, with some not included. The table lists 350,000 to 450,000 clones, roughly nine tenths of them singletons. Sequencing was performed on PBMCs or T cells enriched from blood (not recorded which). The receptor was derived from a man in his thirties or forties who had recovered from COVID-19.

CDR3 bases: TGCGCCAGCAGCCAAGATCGAGGGACTTTTTACGCTAATGAAAAACTGTTTTTT. It yields the protein CASSQDRGTFYANEKLFF. The chain combines TRBV4-1 with TRBJ1-4; tentative D call: TRBD1 (5 bases). V was trimmed by 0 bases and J by 3 bases, leaving 17 bases between them. The germline gives CDR1 MGHRA, CDR2 YSYEKL. The length of the CDR3 is 18 residues.